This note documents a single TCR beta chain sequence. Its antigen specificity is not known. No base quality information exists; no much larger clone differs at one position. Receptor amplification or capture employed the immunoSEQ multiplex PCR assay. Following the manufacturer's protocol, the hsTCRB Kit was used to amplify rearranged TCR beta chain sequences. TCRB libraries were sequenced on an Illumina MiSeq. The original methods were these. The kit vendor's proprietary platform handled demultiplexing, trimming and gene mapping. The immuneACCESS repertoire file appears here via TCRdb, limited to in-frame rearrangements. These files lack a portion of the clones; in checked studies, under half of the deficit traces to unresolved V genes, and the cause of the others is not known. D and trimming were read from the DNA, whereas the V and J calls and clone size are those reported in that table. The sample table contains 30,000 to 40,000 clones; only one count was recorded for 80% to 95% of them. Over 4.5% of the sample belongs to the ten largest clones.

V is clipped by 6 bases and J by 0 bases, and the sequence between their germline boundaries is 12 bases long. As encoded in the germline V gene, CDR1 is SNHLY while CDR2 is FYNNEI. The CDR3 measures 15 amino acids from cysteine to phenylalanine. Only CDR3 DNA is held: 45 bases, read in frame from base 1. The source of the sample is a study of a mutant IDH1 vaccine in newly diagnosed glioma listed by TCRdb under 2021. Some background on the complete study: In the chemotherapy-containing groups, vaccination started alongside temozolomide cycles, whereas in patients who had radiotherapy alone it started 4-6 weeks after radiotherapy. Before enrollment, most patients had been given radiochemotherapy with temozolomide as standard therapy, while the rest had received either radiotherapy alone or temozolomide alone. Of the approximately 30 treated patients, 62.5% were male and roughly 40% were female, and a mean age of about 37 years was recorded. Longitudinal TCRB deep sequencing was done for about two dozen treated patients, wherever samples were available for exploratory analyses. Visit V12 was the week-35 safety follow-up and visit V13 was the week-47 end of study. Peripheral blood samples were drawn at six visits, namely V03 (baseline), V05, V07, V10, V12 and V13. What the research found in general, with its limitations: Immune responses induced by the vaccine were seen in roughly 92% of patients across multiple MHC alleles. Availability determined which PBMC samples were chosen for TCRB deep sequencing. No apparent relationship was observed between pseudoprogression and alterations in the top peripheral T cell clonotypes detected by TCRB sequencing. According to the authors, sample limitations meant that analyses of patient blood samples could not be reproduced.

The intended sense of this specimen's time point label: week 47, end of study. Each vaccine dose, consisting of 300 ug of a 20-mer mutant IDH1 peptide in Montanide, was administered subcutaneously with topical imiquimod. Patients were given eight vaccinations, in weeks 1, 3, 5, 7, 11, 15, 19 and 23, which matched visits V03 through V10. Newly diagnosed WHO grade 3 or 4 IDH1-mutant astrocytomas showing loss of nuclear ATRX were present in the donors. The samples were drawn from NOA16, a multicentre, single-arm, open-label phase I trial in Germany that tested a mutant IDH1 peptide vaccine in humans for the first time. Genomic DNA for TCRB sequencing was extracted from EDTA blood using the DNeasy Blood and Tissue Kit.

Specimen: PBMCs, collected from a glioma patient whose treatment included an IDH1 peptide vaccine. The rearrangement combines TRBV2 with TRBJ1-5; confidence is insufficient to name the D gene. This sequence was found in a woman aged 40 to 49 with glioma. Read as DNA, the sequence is TGTGCCAGCAGGGACGGTACCAATAGCAATCAGCCCCAGCATTTT. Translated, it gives CASRDGTNSNQPQHF.